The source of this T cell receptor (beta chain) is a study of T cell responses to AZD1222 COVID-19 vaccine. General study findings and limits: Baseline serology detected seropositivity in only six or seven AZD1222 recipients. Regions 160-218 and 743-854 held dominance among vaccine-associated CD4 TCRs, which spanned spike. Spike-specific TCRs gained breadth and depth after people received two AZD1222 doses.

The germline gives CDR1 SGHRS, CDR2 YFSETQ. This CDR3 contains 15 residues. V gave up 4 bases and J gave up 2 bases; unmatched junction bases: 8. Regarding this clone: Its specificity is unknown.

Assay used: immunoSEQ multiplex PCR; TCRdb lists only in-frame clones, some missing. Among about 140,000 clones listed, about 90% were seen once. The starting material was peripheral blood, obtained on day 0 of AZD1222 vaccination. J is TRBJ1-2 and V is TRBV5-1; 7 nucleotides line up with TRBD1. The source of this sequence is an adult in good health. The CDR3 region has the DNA TGCGCCAGCAGCGTCAGGGCAGGGGGAAACTATGGCTACACCTTC. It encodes CASSVRAGGNYGYTF.